This record looks at one T cell receptor beta chain sequence and its context. Method: immunoSEQ multiplex PCR; TCRdb's copy keeps in-frame clones and lacks some. The table includes approximately 150,000 clones, around 82% detected once. The ends were cut back, 2 bases at V and 1 base at J, with 12 bases in the middle. The CDR3 consists of 15 residues. Germline V gene data show CDR1 as SGHNT and CDR2 as YYREEE (reference sequence). This sample stems from a study of blood T cell repertoires in COVID-19. At the level of the study: From T cells, B-cell-depleted T cells, or PBMCs came the material, which was cDNA or gDNA.

The specimen sequenced was peripheral blood. The source is an older man with active or convalescent COVID-19. V and J are TRBV5-4 and TRBJ2-5; weak D call: TRBD2 (5 bases). The CDR3 loop is CASSLLSRAQETQYF. CDR3 coding DNA: TGTGCCAGCAGCTTATTATCGAGGGCCCAAGAGACCCAGTACTTC.